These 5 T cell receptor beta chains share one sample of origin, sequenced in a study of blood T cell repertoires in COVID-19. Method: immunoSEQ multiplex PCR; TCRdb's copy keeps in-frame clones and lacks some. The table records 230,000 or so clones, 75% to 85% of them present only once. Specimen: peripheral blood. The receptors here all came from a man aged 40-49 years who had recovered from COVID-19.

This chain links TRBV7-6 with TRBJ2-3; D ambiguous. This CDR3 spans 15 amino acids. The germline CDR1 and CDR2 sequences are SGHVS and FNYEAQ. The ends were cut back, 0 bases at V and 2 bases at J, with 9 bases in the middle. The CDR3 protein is CASSLARRDTDTQYF. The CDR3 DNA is TGTGCCAGCAGCTTAGCGCGTCGCGACACAGATACGCAGTATTTT.

CDR3 nucleotide sequence: TGTGCCAGCAGTTTACACAGGGCCTACGAGCAGTACTTC. Translating gives CASSLHRAYEQYF. This rearrangement joins TRBV27 to TRBJ2-7; D is perhaps TRBD1 (6 bases). The CDR3 has 13 amino acids. Germline V gene lookup returns CDR1 MNHEY and CDR2 SMNVEV (reference sequence). Trimming removed 2 bases from V and 2 bases from J, with 7 bases in between.

DNA for the CDR3: TGTGCCAGCCGTACACAGGGGGCCTCCTACGAGCAGTACTTC. It yields the protein CASRTQGASYEQYF. V and J are TRBV2 and TRBJ2-7; TRBD1 matches at 9 bases. Germline lookup yields CDR1 SNHLY and CDR2 FYNNEI. The CDR3 has 14 amino acids. Unmatched junction bases numbered 5, after V lost 8 bases and J lost 0 bases.

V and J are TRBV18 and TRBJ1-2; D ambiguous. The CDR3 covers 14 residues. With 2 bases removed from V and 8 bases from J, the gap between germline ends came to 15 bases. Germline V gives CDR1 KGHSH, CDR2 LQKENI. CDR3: CASSPAGAGHGYTF. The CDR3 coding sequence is TGTGCCAGCTCACCAGCGGGCGCGGGTCACGGCTACACCTTC.

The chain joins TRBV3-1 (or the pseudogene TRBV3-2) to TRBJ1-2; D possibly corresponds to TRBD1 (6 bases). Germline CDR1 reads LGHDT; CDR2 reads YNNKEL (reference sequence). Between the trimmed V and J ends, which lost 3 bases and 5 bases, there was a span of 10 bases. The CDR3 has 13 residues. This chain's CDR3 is CASSQGAWYGYTF. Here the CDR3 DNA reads TGTGCCAGCAGCCAGGGGGCCTGGTATGGCTACACCTTC.